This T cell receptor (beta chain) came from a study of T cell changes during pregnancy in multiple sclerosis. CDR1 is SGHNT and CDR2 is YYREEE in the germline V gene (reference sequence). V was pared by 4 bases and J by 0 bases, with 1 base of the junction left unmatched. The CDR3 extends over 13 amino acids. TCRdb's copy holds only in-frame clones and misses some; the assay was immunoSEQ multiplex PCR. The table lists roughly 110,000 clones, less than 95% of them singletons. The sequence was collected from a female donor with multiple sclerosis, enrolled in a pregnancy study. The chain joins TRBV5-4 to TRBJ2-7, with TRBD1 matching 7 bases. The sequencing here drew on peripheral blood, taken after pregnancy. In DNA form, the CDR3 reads TGTGCCAGCAGCACAGGGGACTCCTACGAGCAGTACTTC. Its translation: CASSTGDSYEQYF.